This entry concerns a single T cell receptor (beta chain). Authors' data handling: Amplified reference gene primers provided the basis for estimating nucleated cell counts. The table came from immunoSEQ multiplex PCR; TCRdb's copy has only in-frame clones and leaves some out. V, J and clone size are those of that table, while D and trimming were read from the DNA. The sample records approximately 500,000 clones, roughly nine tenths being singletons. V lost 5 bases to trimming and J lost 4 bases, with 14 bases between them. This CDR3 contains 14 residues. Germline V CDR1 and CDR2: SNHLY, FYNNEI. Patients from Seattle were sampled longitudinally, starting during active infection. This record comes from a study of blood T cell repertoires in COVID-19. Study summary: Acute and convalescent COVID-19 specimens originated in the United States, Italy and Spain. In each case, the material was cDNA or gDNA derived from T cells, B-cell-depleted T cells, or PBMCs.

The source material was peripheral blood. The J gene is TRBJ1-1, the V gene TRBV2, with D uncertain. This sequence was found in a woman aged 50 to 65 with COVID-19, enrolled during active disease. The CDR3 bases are TGTGCCAGCAGTCAAAGGGAGGCGGCCACTGAAGCTTTCTTT. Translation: CASSQREAATEAFF. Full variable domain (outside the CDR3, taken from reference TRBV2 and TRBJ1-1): EPEVTQTPSHQVTQMGQEVILRCVPISNHLYFYWYRQILGQKVEFLVSFYNNEISEKSEIFDDQFSVERPDGSNFTLKIRSTKLEDSAMYFCASSQREAATEAFFGQGTRLTVV.